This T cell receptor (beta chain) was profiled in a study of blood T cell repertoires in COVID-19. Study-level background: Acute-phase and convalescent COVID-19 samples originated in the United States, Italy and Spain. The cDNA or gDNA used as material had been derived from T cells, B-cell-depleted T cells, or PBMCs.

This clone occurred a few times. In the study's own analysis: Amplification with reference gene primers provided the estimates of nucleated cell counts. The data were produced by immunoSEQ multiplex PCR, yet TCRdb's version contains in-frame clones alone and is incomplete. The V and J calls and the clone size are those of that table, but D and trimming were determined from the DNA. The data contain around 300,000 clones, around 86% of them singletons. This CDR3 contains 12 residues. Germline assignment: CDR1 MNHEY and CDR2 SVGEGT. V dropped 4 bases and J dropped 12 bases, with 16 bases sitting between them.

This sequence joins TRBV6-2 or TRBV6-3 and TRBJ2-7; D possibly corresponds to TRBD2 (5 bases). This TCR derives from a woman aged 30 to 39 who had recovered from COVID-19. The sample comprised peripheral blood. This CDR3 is CASSSPSRGWYF. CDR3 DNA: TGTGCCAGCAGTTCCCCCTCTCGGGGTTGGTACTTC.